These T cell receptor beta chains were read from a single sample in a study of T cells in Graves' hyperthyroidism and ophthalmopathy. Using its own MiXCR run on the multiplex PCR reads, TCRdb lists one record per CDR3 protein. The table has 250,000 to 300,000 distinct CDR3 sequences, about an eighth seen once. The sample was blood. These receptors originate from a woman aged 30 to 39 with Graves' hyperthyroidism that later progressed to Graves' ophthalmopathy. CDR3s leave out the opening cysteine and the closing phenylalanine or tryptophan. Each record gives: J gene, V gene, clone size, CDR3 protein. Clone size is not always given. Where it is, it says once, few, many or a class for expanded clones.

j_gene: TRBJ2-3
v_gene: TRBV20-1
abundance: many
CDR3aa: SAPTSGGTDTQY

j_gene: TRBJ2-2
v_gene: TRBV5-4
abundance: many
CDR3aa: ASSKGLAGGSGELF

j_gene: TRBJ2-5
v_gene: TRBV20-1
abundance: medium-sized
CDR3aa: SARARAGGPKETQY

j_gene: TRBJ1-1
v_gene: TRBV2
abundance: many
CDR3aa: ASSRRGSVI

j_gene: TRBJ1-2
v_gene: TRBV18
abundance: many
CDR3aa: ASSPYGTDSHT

j_gene: TRBJ1-6
v_gene: TRBV6-1
abundance: many
CDR3aa: ASSTGLENSPLH

j_gene: TRBJ2-1
v_gene: TRBV7-2
abundance: NA
CDR3aa: ASSVISGRASNEQF

j_gene: TRBJ1-1
v_gene: TRBV30
abundance: many
CDR3aa: AWSRGHMNTEAF

j_gene: TRBJ1-1
v_gene: TRBV5-1
abundance: many
CDR3aa: ASSSGLGGANTEAF

j_gene: TRBJ2-3
v_gene: TRBV28
abundance: few
CDR3aa: ASSVAGGRLGTQY

j_gene: TRBJ2-7
v_gene: TRBV28
abundance: NA
CDR3aa: ASSLGLVAGPYEQY

j_gene: TRBJ1-2
v_gene: TRBV3-1
abundance: many
CDR3aa: ASSQVDEGYGYT

j_gene: TRBJ2-1
v_gene: TRBV7-6
abundance: NA
CDR3aa: ASSLPGPGLAGLPGF

j_gene: TRBJ2-7
v_gene: TRBV3-1
abundance: few
CDR3aa: ASSQDSRTVSSYEQY

j_gene: TRBJ1-6
v_gene: TRBV4-3
abundance: many
CDR3aa: ASSPDRGAGNSPLH

j_gene: TRBJ2-5
v_gene: TRBV19
abundance: NA
CDR3aa: ASSSSTSGAWLETQY

j_gene: TRBJ2-1
v_gene: TRBV4-2
abundance: many
CDR3aa: ASSLIGGNEQF

j_gene: TRBJ1-5
v_gene: TRBV19
abundance: NA
CDR3aa: ASSRTGFGNQPQH

j_gene: TRBJ1-4
v_gene: TRBV25-1
abundance: few
CDR3aa: ASSRPDGANEKLF

j_gene: TRBJ2-3
v_gene: TRBV12-3/TRBV12-4
abundance: many
CDR3aa: ASTAGTDTQY

j_gene: TRBJ2-5
v_gene: TRBV9
abundance: NA
CDR3aa: ASSVGAGPRETQY

j_gene: TRBJ2-1
v_gene: TRBV20-1
abundance: many
CDR3aa: SALLAGNNNEQF

j_gene: TRBJ1-2
v_gene: TRBV28
abundance: many
CDR3aa: ASSLGQGRYGYT

j_gene: TRBJ2-7
v_gene: TRBV20-1
abundance: many
CDR3aa: SAGRLAGGFYEQY

j_gene: TRBJ2-6
v_gene: TRBV20-1
abundance: few
CDR3aa: SAREGQGSTSGRAGANVLT

j_gene: TRBJ2-1
v_gene: TRBV3-1
abundance: many
CDR3aa: ASSQTHEQF

j_gene: TRBJ1-5
v_gene: TRBV29-1
abundance: few
CDR3aa: SPKMGAGNQPQH

j_gene: TRBJ2-1
v_gene: TRBV4-3
abundance: NA
CDR3aa: ASSQDSKNEQF

j_gene: TRBJ2-5
v_gene: TRBV7-2
abundance: NA
CDR3aa: ASSQGREEETQY

j_gene: TRBJ2-3
v_gene: TRBV4-3
abundance: NA
CDR3aa: ASSQVDDGLSTDTQY

j_gene: TRBJ2-3
v_gene: TRBV5-5
abundance: few
CDR3aa: ASSLSTVDTQY

j_gene: TRBJ2-7
v_gene: TRBV28
abundance: many
CDR3aa: ASSPSGTADYEQY

j_gene: TRBJ2-3
v_gene: TRBV6-1
abundance: few
CDR3aa: ASSEEGWTQY

j_gene: TRBJ2-6
v_gene: TRBV15
abundance: many
CDR3aa: ATSRDLGSGANVLT

j_gene: TRBJ2-2
v_gene: TRBV20-1
abundance: many
CDR3aa: SARDGSIDTGELF

j_gene: TRBJ1-5
v_gene: TRBV6-2/TRBV6-3
abundance: many
CDR3aa: ASSCVRDINECSNQPQH

j_gene: TRBJ2-3
v_gene: TRBV10-3
abundance: many
CDR3aa: AISTPRPATDTQY

j_gene: TRBJ1-4
v_gene: TRBV27
abundance: many
CDR3aa: ASSLTEGVVNEKLF

j_gene: TRBJ1-1
v_gene: TRBV7-9
abundance: many
CDR3aa: ASSQGGYRNTEAF

j_gene: TRBJ2-7
v_gene: TRBV19
abundance: many
CDR3aa: ASSSGTSGTYEQY

j_gene: TRBJ2-7
v_gene: TRBV10-3
abundance: many
CDR3aa: AIKSDLYEQY